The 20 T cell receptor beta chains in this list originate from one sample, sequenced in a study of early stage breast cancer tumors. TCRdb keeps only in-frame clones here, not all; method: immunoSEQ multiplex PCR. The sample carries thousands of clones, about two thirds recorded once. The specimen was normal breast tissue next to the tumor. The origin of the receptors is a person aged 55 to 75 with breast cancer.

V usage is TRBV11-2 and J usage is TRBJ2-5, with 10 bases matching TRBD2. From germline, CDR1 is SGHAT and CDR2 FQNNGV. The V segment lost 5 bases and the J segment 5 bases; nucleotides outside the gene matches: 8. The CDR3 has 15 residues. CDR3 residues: CASSLSGGAGETQYF. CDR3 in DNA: TGTGCCAGCAGCCTCAGCGGGGGGGCCGGGGAGACCCAGTACTTC.

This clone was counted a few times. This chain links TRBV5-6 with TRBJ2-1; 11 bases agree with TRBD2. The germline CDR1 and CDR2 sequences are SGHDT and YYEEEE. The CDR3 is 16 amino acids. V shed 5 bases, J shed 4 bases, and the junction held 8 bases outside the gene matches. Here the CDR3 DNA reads TGTGCCAGCAGGGGTTGGGGGACTAGCGGATACAATGAGCAGTTCTTC. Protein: CASRGWGTSGYNEQFF.

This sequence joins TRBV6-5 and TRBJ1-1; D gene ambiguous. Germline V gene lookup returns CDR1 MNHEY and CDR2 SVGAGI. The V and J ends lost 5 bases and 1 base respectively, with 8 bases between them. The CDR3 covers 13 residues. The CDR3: CASSTAGNTEAFF. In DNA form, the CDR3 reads TGTGCCAGCAGTACCGCAGGGAACACTGAAGCTTTCTTT.

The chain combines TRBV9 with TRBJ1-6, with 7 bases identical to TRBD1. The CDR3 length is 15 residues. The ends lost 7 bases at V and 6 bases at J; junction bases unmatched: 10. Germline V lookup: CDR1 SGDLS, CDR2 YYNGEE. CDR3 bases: TGTGCCAGCGGGGACGGACAGGCGAGTAATTCACCCCTCCACTTT. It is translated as CASGDGQASNSPLHF. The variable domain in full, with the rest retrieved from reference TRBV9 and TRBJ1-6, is DSGVTQTPKHLITATGQRVTLRCSPRSGDLSVYWYQQSLDQGLQFLIQYYNGEERAKGNILERFSAQQFPDLHSELNLSSLELGDSALYFCASGDGQASNSPLHFGNGTRLTVT.

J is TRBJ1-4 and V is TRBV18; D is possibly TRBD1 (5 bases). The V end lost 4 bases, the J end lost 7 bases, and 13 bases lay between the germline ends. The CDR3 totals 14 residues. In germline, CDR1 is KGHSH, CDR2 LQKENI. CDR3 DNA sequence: TGTGCCAGCTCACTGGACCTCGGGGGTGAAAAACTGTTTTTT. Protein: CASSLDLGGEKLFF.

The CDR3 DNA reads TGTGCCAGCAGCTTAGATACGGCACCCCATGAGCAGTTCTTC. Its translation: CASSLDTAPHEQFF. The chain employs TRBV11-3 and TRBJ2-1, with unresolved D. This CDR3 has 14 residues. V lost 0 bases to trimming and J lost 8 bases, with 11 bases between them. Germline V gene lookup returns CDR1 SGHNT and CDR2 YENEEA.

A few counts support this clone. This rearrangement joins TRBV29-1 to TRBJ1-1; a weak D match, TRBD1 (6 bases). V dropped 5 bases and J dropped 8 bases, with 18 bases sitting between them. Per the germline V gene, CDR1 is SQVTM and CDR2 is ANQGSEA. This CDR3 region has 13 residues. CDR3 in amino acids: CSVRGLQGWEAFF. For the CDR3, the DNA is TGCAGCGTTCGGGGGCTACAGGGTTGGGAAGCTTTCTTT.

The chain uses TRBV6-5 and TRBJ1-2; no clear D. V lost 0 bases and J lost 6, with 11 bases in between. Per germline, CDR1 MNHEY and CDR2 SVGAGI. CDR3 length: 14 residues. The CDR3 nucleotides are TGTGCCAGCAGTTACTCCCTCCACGGTGATGGCTACACCTTC. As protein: CASSYSLHGDGYTF.

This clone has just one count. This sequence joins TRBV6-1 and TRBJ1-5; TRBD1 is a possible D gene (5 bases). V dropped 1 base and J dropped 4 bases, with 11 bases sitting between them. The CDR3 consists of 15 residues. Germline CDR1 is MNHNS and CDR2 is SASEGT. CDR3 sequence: CASSEEGLRNQPQHF. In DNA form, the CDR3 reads TGTGCCAGCAGTGAAGAGGGGTTGAGGAATCAGCCCCAGCATTTT.

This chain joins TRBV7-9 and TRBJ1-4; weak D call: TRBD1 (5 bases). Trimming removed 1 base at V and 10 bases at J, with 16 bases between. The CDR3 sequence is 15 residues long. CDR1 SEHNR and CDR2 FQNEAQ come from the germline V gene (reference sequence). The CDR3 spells CASSLETSTVGKLFF. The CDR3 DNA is TGTGCCAGCAGCTTAGAAACTTCGACAGTAGGAAAACTGTTTTTT.

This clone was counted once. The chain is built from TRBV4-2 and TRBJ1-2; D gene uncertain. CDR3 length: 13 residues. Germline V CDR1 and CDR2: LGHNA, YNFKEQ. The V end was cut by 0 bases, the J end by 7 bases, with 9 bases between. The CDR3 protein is CASSQDQASGYTF. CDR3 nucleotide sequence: TGTGCCAGCAGCCAAGATCAGGCATCTGGCTACACCTTC.

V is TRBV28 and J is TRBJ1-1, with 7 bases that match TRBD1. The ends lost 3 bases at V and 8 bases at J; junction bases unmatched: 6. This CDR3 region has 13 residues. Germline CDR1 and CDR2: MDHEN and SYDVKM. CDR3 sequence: CASSFRDREEAFF. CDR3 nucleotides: TGTGCCAGCAGTTTTCGAGACAGGGAAGAAGCTTTCTTT.

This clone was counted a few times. DNA for the CDR3: TGTGCCAGCAAAACCACTCACCCGGGACAGGGGGCTTTAGGGGGGCTCGAGCAGTACTTC. It is translated as CASKTTHPGQGALGGLEQYF. V is TRBV27 and J is TRBJ2-7, with 12 bases matching TRBD1. With V trimmed by 7 bases and J by 6 bases, 25 bases remained unmatched. The CDR3 runs 20 residues. Germline V gene data show CDR1 as MNHEY and CDR2 as SMNVEV (reference sequence).

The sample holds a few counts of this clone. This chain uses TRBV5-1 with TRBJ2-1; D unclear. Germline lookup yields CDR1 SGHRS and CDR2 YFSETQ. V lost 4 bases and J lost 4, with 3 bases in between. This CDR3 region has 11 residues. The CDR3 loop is CASSDYNEQFF. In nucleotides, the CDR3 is TGCGCCAGCAGCGATTACAATGAGCAGTTCTTC.

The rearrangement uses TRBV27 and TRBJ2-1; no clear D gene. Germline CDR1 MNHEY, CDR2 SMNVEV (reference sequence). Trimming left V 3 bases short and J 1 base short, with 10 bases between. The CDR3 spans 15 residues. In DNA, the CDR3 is TGTGCCAGCAGTTTTGGGCCGGAATCCTACAATGAGCAGTTCTTC. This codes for CASSFGPESYNEQFF.

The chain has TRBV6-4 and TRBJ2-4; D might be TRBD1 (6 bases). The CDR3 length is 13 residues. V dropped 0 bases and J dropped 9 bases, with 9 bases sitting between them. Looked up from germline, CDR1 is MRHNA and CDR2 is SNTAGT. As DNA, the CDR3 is TGTGCCAGCAGTGACTCGGACAGCGGCATTCAGTACTTC. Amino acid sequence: CASSDSDSGIQYF.

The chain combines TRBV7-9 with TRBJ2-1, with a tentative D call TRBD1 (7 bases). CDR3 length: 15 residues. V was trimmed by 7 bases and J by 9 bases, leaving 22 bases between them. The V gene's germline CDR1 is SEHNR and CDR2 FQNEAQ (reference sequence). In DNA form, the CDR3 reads TGTGCCAGCACCAACTCCCGGAGGGGGCCACCTGAGCAGTTCTTC. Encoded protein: CASTNSRRGPPEQFF.

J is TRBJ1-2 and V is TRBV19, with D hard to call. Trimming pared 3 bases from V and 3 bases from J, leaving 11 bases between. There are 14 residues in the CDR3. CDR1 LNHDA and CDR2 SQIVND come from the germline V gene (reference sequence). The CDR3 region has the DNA TGTGCCAGTAGTATGTCCTCTCCCTACTATGGCTACACCTTC. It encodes CASSMSSPYYGYTF.

CDR3 nucleotide sequence: TGTGCCAGCAGAAAGAGTATGGCCGGGGAGCTGTTTTTT. Protein product: CASRKSMAGELFF. The chain recombines TRBV6-5 with TRBJ2-2; D is ambiguous. V lost 6 bases, J lost 6 bases, and 11 bases lay in between. The CDR3 contains 13 residues. Germline-derived CDR1 and CDR2 are MNHEY and SVGAGI.

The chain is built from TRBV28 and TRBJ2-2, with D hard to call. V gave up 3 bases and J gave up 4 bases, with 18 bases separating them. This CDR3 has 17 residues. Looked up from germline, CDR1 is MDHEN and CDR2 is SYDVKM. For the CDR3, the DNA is TGTGCCAGCAGTTTCGACCTGCCTACCCGTAGCACCGGGGAGCTGTTTTTT. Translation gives CASSFDLPTRSTGELFF.